The rows below give T cell receptor beta chains drawn from one sample of a study of cytomegalovirus exposure and HLA in healthy donors. TCRdb's copy holds only in-frame clones and misses some; the assay was immunoSEQ multiplex PCR. The data show about 130,000 clones, with about 74% seen just once and 2% to 2.5% held by the top ten. The specimen sequenced was PBMCs. These receptors all stem from a man aged 30 to 45 in good health and CMV-seronegative. The CDR3 runs from the conserved cysteine through the conserved F or W. D genes are given only for firm matches. A clone size is listed for some rows: how often the clone was seen (once, few, many), or a class if it is expanded.

clone size,J gene,V gene,D gene,CDR3 protein,CDR3 DNA
-,TRBJ1-1,TRBV5-1,TRBD1,CASSSGQGFNTEAFF,TGCGCCAGCAGCTCGGGACAGGGATTTAACACTGAAGCTTTCTTT
-,TRBJ1-1,TRBV19,-,CASSSMGGWTEAFF,TGTGCCAGTAGTAGTATGGGGGGTTGGACTGAAGCTTTCTTT
-,TRBJ2-2,TRBV6-1,-,CASAGAGTGLFF,TGTGCCAGCGCTGGAGCAGGAACAGGGCTGTTTTTT
few,TRBJ2-1,TRBV9,-,CASSIRLVGEQFF,TGTGCCAGCAGCATACGACTAGTAGGCGAGCAGTTCTTC
once,TRBJ2-1,TRBV27,TRBD2,CASSRPTGGRRREQFF,TGTGCCAGCAGTCGACCGACGGGCGGGAGACGTAGGGAGCAGTTCTTC
-,TRBJ2-1,TRBV27,TRBD2,CASSPFSGTTRNEQFF,TGTGCCAGCAGTCCCTTTAGCGGGACAACACGAAATGAGCAGTTCTTC
-,TRBJ1-5,TRBV5-1,-,CASSLTGFEGQPQHF,TGCGCCAGCAGCTTGACAGGGTTTGAGGGCCAGCCCCAGCATTTT
-,TRBJ2-5,TRBV19,TRBD2,CASSILGETFGAGSPQETQYF,TGTGCCAGTAGTATTTTAGGGGAGACCTTTGGAGCGGGATCACCCCAAGAGACCCAGTACTTC
-,TRBJ2-6,TRBV27,-,CASSPSGANVLTF,TGTGCCAGCAGTCCATCTGGGGCCAACGTCCTGACTTTC
-,TRBJ2-1,TRBV5-4,TRBD2,CASSSGNAYNEQFF,TGTGCCAGCAGTAGCGGGAACGCCTACAATGAGCAGTTCTTC
-,TRBJ2-3,TRBV7-2,TRBD1,CASRGTGYTDTQYF,TGTGCCAGCAGAGGGACAGGCTACACAGATACGCAGTATTTT
-,TRBJ2-5,TRBV5-1,-,CASSLKPLQETQYF,TGCGCCAGCAGCTTGAAGCCGCTCCAAGAGACCCAGTACTTC
-,TRBJ2-7,TRBV21-1,-,CASSYKSGREYF,TGTGCCAGCAGTTACAAAAGCGGGAGAGAGTACTTC